This TCR beta chain was profiled in a study of response to subunit inactivated influenza vaccine. In TCRdb, the RT-PCR reads were re-called with MiXCR into one record per CDR3 protein. This table holds over 400,000 distinct CDR3 sequences, 13% found once. Comment on this clonotype: Antigen: not known.

Study-wide findings and caveats: Authors suggested each seasonal influenza vaccination recruits few new T cells.

Sequencing was performed on PBMCs from blood, taken 40 to 50 days after vaccination. The TCR comes from a man between 50 and 59 years old who received an inactivated influenza vaccine.

The CDR3 region is CASSLGQCVNEQYF. CDR3 bases: TGTGCCAGCAGTTTGGGACAGTGTGTCAACGAGCAGTACTTC. The chain recombines TRBV6-5 with TRBJ2-7, with TRBD1 identical over 7 bases. The V gene end was trimmed by 4 bases and the J gene end by 5 bases; junction bases not matched to a gene: 8. The CDR3 runs to 14 residues. From germline, CDR1 is MNHEY and CDR2 SVGAGI.